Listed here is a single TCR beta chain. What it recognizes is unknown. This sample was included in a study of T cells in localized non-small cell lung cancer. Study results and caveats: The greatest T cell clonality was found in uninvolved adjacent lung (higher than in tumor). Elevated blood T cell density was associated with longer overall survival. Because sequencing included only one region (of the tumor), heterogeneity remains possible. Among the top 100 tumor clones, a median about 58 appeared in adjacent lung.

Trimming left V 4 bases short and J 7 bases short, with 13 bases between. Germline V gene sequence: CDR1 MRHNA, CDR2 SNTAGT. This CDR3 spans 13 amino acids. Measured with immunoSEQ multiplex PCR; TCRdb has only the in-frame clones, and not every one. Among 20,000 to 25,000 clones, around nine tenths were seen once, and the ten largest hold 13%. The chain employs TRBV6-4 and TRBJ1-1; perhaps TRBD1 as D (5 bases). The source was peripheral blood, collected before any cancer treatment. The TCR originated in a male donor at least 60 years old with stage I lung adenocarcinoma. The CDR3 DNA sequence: TGTGCCAGCAGTGTCTCGACCGGGGGTGAAGCTTTCTTT. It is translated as CASSVSTGGEAFF.